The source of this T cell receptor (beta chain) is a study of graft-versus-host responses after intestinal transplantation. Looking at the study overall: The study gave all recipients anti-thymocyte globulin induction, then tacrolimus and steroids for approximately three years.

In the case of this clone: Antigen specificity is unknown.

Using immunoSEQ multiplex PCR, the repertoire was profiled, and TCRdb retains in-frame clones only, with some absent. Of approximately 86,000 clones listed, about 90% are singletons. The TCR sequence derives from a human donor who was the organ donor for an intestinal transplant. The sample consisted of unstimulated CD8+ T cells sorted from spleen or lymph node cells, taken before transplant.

Here the CDR3 DNA reads TGCAGCGTTGAAGAACCCGACACTTCATCCTACGAGCAGTACTTC. Encoded protein: CSVEEPDTSSYEQYF. The chain uses TRBV29-1 and TRBJ2-7; the D is unclear. The germline V gene encodes CDR1 SQVTM and CDR2 ANQGSEA. The CDR3 runs 15 residues. Deletions cut 0 bases from V and 1 base from J, with 13 bases between.